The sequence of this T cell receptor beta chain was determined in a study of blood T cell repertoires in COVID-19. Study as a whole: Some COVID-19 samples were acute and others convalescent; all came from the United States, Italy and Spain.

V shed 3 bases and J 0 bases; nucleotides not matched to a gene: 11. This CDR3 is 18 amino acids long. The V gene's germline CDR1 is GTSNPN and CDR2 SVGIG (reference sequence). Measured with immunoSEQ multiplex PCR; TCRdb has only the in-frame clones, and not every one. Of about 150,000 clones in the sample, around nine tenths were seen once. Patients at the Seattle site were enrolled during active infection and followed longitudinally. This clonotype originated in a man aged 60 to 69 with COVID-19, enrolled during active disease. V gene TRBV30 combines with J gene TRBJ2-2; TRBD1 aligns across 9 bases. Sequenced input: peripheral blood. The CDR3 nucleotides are TGTGCCTGGAGGGGGGACAGGGTCTGGGTTTCGAACACCGGGGAGCTGTTTTTT. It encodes CAWRGDRVWVSNTGELFF.